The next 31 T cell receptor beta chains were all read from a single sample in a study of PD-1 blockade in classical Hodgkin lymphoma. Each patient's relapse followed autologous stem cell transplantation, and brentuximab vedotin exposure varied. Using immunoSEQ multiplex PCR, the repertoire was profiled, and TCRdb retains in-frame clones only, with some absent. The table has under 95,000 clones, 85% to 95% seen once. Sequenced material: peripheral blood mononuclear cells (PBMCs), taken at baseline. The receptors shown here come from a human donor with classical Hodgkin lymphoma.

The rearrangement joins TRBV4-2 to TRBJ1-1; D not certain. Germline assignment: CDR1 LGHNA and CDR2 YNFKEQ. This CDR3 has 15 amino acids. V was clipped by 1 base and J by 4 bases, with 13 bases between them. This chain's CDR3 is CASSQATESGTEAFF. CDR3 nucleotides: TGTGCCAGCAGCCAAGCGACGGAGTCCGGCACTGAAGCTTTCTTT.

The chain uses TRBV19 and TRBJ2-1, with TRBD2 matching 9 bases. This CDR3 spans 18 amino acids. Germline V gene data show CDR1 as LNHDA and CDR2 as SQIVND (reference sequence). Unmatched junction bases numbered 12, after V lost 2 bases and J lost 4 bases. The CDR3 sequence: CASSIRSGFLAGYNEQFF. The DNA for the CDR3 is TGTGCCAGTAGTATAAGGTCGGGATTCCTAGCGGGATACAATGAGCAGTTCTTC.

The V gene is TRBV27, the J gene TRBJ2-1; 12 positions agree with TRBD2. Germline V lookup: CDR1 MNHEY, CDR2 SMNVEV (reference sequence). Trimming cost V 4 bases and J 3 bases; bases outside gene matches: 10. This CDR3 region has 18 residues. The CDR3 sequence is CASSSKTSGGKHYNEQFF. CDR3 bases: TGTGCCAGCAGTTCGAAGACTAGCGGGGGCAAACACTACAATGAGCAGTTCTTC.

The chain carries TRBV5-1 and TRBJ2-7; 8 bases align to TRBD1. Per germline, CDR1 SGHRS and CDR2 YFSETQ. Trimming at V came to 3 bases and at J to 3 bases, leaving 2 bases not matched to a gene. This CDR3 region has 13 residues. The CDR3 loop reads CASSYTGGYEQYF. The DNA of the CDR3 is TGCGCCAGCAGCTATACAGGGGGCTACGAGCAGTACTTC.

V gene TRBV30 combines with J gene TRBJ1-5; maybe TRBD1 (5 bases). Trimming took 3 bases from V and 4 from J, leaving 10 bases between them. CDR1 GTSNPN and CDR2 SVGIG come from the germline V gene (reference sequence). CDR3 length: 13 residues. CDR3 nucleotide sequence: TGTGCCTGGAGCCCTGGGGGTAATCAGCCCCAGCATTTT. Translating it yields CAWSPGGNQPQHF.

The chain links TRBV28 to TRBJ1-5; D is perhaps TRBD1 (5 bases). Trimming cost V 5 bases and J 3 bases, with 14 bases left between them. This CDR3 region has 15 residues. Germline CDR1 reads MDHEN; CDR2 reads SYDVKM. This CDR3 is CASSPTGTFNQPQHF. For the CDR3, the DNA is TGTGCCAGCAGTCCGACCGGGACTTTCAATCAGCCCCAGCATTTT.

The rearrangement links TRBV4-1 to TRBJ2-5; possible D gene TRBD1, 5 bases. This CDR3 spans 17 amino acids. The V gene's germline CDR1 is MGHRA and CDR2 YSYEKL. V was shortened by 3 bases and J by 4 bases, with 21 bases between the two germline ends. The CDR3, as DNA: TGCGCCAGCAGCCAGCCAATGCTGGACATCGTCCGAGAGACCCAGTACTTC. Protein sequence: CASSQPMLDIVRETQYF.

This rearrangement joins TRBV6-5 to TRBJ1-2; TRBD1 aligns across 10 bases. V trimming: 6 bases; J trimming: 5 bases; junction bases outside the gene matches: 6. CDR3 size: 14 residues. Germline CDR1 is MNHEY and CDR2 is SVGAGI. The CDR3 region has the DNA TGTGCCAGCAGAGACCGGGACAGGGGATATGGCTACACCTTC. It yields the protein CASRDRDRGYGYTF.

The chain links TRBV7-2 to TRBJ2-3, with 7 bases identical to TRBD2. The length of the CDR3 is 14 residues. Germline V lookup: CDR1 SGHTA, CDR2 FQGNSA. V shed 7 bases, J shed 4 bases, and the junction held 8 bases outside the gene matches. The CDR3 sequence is CASIPGEGSDTQYF. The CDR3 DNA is TGTGCCAGCATTCCGGGGGAGGGGTCAGATACGCAGTATTTT. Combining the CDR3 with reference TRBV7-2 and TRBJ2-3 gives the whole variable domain GAGVSQSPSNKVTEKGKDVELRCDPISGHTALYWYRQSLGQGLEFLIYFQGNSAPDKSGLPSDRFSAERTGGSVSTLTIQRTQQEDSAVYLCASIPGEGSDTQYFGPGTRLTVL.

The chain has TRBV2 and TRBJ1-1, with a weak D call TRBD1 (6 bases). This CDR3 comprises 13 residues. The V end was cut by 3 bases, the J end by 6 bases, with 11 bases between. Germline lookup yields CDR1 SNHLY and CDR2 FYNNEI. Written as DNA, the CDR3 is TGTGCCAGCAGTGATTACAGGGATGCTGAAGCTTTCTTT. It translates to CASSDYRDAEAFF.

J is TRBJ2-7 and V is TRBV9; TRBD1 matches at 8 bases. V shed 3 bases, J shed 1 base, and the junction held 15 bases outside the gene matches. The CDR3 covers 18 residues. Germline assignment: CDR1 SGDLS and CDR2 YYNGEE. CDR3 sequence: CASSGSGTGTAVSYEQYF. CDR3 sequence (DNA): TGTGCCAGCAGCGGTTCCGGGACAGGCACCGCCGTATCCTACGAGCAGTACTTC. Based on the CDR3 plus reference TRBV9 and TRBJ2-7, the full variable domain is DSGVTQTPKHLITATGQRVTLRCSPRSGDLSVYWYQQSLDQGLQFLIQYYNGEERAKGNILERFSAQQFPDLHSELNLSSLELGDSALYFCASSGSGTGTAVSYEQYFGPGTRLTVT.

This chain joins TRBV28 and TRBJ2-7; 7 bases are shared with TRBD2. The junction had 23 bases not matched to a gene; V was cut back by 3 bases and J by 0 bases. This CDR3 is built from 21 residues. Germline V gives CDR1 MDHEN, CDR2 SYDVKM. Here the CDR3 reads CASSFSDWGLSQVPSSYEQYF. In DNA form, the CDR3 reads TGTGCCAGCAGTTTCAGCGATTGGGGACTATCCCAAGTACCGAGCTCCTACGAGCAGTACTTC.

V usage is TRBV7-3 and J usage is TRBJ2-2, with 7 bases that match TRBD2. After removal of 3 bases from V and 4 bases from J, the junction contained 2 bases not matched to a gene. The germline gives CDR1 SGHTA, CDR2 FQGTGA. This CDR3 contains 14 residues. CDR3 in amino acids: CASSLERGTGELFF. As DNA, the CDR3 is TGTGCCAGCAGCTTGGAGCGGGGCACCGGGGAGCTGTTTTTT.

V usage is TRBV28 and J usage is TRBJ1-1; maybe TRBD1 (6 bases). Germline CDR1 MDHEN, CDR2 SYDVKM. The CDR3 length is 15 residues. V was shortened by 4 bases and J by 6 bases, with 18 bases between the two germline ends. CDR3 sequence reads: CASSSGTLIPSEAFF. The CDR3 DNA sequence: TGTGCCAGCAGTTCCGGGACACTCATTCCCTCTGAAGCTTTCTTT.

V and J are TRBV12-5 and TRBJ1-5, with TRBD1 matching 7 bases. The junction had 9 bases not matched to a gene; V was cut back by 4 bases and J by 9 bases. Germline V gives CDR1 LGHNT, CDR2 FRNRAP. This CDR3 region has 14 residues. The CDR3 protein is CASGSSTGYRPQHF. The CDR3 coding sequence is TGTGCTAGTGGTTCCTCGACAGGGTATCGGCCCCAGCATTTT.

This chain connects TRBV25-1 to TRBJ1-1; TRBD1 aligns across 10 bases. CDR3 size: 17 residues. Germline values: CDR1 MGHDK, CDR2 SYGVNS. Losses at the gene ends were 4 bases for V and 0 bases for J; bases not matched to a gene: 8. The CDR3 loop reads CASSALDRGKVNTEAFF. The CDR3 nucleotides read TGTGCCAGCAGTGCATTGGACAGGGGGAAGGTGAACACTGAAGCTTTCTTT.

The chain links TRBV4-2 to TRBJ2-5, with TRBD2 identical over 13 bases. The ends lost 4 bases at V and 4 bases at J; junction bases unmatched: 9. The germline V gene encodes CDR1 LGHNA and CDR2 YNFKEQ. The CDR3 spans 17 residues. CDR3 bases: TGTGCCAGCAGCCCTACTAGCGGGGGGGCGGGGGCAGAGACCCAGTACTTC. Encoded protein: CASSPTSGGAGAETQYF.

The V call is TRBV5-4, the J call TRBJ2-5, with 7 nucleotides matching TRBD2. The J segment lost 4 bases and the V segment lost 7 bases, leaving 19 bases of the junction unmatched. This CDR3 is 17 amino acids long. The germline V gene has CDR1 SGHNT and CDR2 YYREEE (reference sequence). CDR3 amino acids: CASRIAGAGDGPETQYF. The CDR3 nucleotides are TGTGCCAGCCGCATCGCTGGGGCGGGAGATGGGCCAGAGACCCAGTACTTC.

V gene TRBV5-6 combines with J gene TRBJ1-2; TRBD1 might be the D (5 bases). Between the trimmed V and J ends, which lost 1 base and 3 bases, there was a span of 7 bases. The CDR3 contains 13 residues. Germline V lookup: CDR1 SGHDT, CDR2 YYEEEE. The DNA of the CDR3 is TGTGCCAGCAGCTTGACGGGGGACTATGGCTACACCTTC. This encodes CASSLTGDYGYTF. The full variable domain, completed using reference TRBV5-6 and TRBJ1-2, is DAGVTQSPTHLIKTRGQQVTLRCSPKSGHDTVSWYQQALGQGPQFIFQYYEEEERQRGNFPDRFSGHQFPNYSSELNVNALLLGDSALYLCASSLTGDYGYTFGSGTRLTVV.

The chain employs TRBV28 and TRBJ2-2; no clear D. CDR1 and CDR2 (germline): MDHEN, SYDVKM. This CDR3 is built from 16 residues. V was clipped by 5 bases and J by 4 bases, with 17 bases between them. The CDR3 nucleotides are TGTGCCAGCAGTCTCGTCCGTAGTTTTTCCACCGGGGAGCTGTTTTTT. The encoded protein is CASSLVRSFSTGELFF.

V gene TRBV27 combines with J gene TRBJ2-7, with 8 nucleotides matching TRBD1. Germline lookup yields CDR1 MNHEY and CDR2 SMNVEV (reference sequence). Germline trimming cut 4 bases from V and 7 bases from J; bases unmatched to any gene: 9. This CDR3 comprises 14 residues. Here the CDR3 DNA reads TGTGCCAGCAGTTCGGGGCAGGGGGCAAGGGAGCAGTACTTC. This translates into CASSSGQGAREQYF.

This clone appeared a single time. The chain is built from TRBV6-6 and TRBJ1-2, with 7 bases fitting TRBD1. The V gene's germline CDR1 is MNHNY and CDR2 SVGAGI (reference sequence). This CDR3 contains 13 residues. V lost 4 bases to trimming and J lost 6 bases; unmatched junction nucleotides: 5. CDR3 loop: CASSSGQDDGYTF. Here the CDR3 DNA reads TGTGCCAGCAGTTCCGGACAGGATGATGGCTACACCTTC.

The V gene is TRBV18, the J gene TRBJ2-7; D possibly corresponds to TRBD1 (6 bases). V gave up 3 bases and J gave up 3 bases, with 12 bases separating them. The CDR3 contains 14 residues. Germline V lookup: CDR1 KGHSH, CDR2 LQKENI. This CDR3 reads CASSPSTGHYEQYF. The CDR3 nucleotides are TGTGCCAGCTCACCTTCGACAGGACACTACGAGCAGTACTTC.

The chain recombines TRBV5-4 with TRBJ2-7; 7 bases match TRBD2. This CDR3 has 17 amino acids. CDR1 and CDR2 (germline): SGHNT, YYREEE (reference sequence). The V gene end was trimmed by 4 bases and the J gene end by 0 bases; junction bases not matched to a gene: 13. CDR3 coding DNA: TGTGCCAGCAGCCCCCCCGGGGGAGCGGGACTCTCCTACGAGCAGTACTTC. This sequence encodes CASSPPGGAGLSYEQYF.

This chain's CDR3 is CASSEGGTGAYQPQHF. The CDR3 nucleotides read TGTGCCAGCAGTGAAGGGGGGACAGGGGCATATCAGCCCCAGCATTTT. The chain joins TRBV6-1 to TRBJ1-5, with 10 nucleotides matching TRBD1. Unmatched junction bases numbered 5, after V lost 1 base and J lost 5 bases. The CDR3 extends over 16 amino acids. Germline CDR1 is MNHNS and CDR2 is SASEGT.

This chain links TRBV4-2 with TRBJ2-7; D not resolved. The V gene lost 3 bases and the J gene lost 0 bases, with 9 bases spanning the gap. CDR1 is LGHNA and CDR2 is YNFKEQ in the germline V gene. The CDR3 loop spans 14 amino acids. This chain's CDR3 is CASSHRVSSYEQYF. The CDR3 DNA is TGTGCCAGCAGCCATAGGGTTAGCTCCTACGAGCAGTACTTC.

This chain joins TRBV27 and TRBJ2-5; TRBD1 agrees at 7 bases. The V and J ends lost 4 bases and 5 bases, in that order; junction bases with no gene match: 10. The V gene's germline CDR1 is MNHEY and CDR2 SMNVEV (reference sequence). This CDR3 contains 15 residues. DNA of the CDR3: TGTGCCAGCAGTTCTTTAACAGGGGTCGGGGAGACCCAGTACTTC. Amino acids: CASSSLTGVGETQYF.

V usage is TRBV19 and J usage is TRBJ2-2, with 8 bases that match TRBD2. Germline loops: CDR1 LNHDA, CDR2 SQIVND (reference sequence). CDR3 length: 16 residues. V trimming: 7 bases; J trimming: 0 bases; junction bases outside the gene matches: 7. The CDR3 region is CASMDPGGANTGELFF. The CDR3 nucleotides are TGTGCCAGTATGGACCCCGGGGGGGCGAACACCGGGGAGCTGTTTTTT.

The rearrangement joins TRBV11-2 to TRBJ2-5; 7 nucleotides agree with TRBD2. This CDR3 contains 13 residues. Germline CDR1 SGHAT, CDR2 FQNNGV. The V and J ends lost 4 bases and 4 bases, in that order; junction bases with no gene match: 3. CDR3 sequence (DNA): TGTGCCAGCAGCTGGACTAGAGCAGAGACCCAGTACTTC. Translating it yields CASSWTRAETQYF.

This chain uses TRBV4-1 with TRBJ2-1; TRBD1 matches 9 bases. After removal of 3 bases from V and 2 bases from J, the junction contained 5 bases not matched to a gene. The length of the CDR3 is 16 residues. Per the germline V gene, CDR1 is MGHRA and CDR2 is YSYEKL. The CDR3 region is CASSQADRGTYNEQFF. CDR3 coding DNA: TGCGCCAGCAGCCAGGCAGACAGGGGGACCTACAATGAGCAGTTCTTC.

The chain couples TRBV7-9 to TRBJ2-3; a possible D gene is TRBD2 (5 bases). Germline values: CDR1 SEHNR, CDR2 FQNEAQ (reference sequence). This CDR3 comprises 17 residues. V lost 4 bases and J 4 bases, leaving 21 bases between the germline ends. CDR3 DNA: TGTGCCAGCAGCTCCGGACTTGCCACTATTAGTGCAGATACGCAGTATTTT. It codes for CASSSGLATISADTQYF.